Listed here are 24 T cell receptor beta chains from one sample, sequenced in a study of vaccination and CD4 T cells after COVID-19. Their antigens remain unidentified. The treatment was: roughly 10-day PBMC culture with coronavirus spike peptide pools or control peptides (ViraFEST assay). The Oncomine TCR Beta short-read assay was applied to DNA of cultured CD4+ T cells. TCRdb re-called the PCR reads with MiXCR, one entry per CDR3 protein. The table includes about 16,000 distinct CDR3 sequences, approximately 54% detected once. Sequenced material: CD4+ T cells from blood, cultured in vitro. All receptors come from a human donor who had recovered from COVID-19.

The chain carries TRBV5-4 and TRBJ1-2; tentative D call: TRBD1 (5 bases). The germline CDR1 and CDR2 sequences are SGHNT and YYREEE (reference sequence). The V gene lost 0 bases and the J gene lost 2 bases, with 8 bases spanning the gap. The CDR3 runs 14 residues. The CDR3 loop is CASSLDRINYGYTF. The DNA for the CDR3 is TGTGCCAGCAGCTTGGACAGGATAAACTATGGCTACACCTTC. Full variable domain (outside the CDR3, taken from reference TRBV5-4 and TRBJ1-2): ETGVTQSPTHLIKTRGQQVTLRCSSQSGHNTVSWYQQALGQGPQFIFQYYREEENGRGNFPPRFSGLQFPNYSSELNVNALELDDSALYLCASSLDRINYGYTFGSGTRLTVV.

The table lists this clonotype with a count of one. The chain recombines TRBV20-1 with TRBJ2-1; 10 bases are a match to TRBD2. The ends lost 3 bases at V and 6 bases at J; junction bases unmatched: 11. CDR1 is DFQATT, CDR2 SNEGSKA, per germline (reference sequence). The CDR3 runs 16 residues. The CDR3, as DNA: TGCAGTGCTAGCCCCCTCCTAGCGGGGGAGACCAATGAGCAGTTCTTC. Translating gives CSASPLLAGETNEQFF.

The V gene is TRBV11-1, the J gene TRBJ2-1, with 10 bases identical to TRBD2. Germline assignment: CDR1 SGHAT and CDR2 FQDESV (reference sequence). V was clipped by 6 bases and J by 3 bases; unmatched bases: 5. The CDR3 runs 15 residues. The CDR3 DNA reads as TGTGCCAGCAGTTTTGGACTAGCGGACTACAATGAGCAGTTCTTC. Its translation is CASSFGLADYNEQFF.

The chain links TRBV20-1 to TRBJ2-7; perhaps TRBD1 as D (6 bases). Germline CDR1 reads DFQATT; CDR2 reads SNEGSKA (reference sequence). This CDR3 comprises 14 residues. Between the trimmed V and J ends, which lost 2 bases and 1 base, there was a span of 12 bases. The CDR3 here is CSARQGSGSYEQYF. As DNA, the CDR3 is TGCAGTGCTAGACAGGGGAGTGGTTCCTACGAGCAGTACTTC.

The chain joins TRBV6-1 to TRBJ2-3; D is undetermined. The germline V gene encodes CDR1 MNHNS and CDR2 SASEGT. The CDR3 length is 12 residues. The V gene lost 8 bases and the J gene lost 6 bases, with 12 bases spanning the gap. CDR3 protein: CASWALRDTQYF. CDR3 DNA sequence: TGTGCCAGCTGGGCCCTGCGGGATACGCAGTATTTT.

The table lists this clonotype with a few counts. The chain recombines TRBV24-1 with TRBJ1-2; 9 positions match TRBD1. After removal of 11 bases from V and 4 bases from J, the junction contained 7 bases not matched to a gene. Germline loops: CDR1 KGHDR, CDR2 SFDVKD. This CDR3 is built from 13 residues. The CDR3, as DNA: TGTGCCAGCATCGGACAGGGGCGCTATGGCTACACCTTC. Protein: CASIGQGRYGYTF.

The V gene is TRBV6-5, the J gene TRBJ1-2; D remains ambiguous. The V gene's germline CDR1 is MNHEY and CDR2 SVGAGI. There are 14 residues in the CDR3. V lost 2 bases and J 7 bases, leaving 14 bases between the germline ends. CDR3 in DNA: TGTGCCAGCAGTTACGAGGGTTACCGTGGTGGCTACACCTTC. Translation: CASSYEGYRGGYTF.

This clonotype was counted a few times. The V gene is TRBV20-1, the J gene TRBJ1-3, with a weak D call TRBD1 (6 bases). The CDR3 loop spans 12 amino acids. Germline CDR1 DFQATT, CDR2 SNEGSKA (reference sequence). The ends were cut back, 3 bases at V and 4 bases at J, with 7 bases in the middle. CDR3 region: CSARGAGNTIYF. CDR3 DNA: TGCAGTGCTAGGGGGGCCGGAAACACCATATATTTT.

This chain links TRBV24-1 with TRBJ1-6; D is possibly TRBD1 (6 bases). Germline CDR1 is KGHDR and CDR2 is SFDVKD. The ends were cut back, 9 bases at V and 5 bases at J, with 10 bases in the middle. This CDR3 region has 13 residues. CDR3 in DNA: TGTGCCACCCGACAGGTCGATAATTCACCCCTCCACTTT. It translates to CATRQVDNSPLHF.

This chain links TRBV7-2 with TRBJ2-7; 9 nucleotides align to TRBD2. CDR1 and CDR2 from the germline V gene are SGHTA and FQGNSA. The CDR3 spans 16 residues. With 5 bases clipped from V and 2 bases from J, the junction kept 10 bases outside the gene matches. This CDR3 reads CASSQILAGQPYEQYF. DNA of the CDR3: TGTGCCAGCAGCCAAATACTAGCGGGCCAACCCTACGAGCAGTACTTC.

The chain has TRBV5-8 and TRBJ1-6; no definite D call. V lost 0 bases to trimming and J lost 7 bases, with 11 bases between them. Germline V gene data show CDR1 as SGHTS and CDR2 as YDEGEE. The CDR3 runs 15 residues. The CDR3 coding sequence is TGTGCCAGCAGCTTGGGGTGGCAGGAGAATTCACCCCTCCACTTT. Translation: CASSLGWQENSPLHF.

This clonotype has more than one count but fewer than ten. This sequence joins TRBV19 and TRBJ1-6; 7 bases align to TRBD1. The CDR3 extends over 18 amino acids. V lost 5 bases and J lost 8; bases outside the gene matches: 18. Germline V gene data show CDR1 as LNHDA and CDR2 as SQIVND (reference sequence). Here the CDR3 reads CASSHRQGANKLDSPLHF. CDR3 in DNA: TGTGCCAGTAGTCACCGACAGGGAGCAAACAAATTGGATTCACCCCTCCACTTT. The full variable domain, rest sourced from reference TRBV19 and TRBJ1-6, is DGGITQSPKYLFRKEGQNVTLSCEQNLNHDAMYWYRQDPGQGLRLIYYSQIVNDFQKGDIAEGYSVSREKKESFPLTVTSAQKNPTAFYLCASSHRQGANKLDSPLHFGNGTRLTVT.

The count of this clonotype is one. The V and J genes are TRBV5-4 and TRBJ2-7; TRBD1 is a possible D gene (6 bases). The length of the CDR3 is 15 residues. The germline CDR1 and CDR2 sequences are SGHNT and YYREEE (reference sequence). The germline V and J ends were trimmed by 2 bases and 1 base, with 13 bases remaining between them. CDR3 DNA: TGTGCCAGCAGCTTCCAGGGGTTGAGTTCCTACGAGCAGTACTTC. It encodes CASSFQGLSSYEQYF.

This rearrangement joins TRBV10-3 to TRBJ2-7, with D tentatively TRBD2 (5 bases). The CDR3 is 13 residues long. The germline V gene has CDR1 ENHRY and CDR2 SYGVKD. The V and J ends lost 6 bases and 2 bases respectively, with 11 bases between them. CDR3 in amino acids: CAIRAAVTYEQYF. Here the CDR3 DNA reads TGTGCCATCAGAGCGGCGGTGACCTACGAGCAGTACTTC.

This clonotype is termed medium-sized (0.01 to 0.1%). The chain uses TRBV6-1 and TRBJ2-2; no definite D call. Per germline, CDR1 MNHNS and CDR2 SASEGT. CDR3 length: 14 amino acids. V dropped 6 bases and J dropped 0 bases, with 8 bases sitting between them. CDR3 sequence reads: CASRQSPNTGELFF. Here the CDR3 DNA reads TGTGCCAGCAGACAGTCTCCGAACACCGGGGAGCTGTTTTTT.

CDR3 DNA sequence: TGTGCCAGCAGGCCTTCCCGGGCCTCCGGAAACACCATATATTTT. It specifies CASRPSRASGNTIYF. The chain carries TRBV28 and TRBJ1-3; no clear D gene. Germline CDR1 reads MDHEN; CDR2 reads SYDVKM. The CDR3 consists of 15 residues. V lost 6 bases, J lost 4 bases, and 16 bases lay in between.

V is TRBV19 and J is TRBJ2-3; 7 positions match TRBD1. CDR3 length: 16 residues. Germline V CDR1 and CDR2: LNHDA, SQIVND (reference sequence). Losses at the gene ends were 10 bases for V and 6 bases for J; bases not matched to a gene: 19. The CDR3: CATTSHNRGSGDTQYF. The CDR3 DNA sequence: TGTGCCACCACCTCGCACAACAGGGGTTCAGGGGATACGCAGTATTTT.

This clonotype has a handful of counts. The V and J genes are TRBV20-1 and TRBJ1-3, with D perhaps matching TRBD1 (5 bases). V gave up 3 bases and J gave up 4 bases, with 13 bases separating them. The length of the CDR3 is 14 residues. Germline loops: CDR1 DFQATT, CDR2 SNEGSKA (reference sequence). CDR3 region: CSARQGSSGNTIYF. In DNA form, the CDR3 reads TGCAGTGCTAGGCAGGGTTCCAGCGGAAACACCATATATTTT.

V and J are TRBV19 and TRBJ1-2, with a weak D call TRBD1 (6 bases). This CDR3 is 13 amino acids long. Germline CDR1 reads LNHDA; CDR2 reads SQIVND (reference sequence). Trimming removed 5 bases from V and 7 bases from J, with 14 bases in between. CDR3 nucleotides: TGTGCCAGTAGTCAAGGACAGATGGGTGGCTACACCTTC. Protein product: CASSQGQMGGYTF.

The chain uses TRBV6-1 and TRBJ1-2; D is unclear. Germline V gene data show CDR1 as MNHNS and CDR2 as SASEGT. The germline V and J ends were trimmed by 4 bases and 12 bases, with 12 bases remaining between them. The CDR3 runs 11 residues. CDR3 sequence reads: CASSGRRFDTF. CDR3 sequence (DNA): TGTGCCAGCAGTGGACGAAGGTTCGACACCTTC.

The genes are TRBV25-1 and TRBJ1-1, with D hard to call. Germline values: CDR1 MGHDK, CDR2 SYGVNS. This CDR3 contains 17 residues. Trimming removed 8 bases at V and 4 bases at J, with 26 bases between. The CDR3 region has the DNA TGTGCCAGCCGATCCATATTAGGGTCGGGGTTGGGCACTGAAGCTTTCTTT. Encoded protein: CASRSILGSGLGTEAFF.

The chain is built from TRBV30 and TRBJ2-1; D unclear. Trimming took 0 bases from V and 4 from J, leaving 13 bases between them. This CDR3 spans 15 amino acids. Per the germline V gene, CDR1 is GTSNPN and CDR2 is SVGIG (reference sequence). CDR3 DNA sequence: TGTGCCTGGAGTGTGGGCTCTCTGGGTTACAATGAGCAGTTCTTC. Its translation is CAWSVGSLGYNEQFF.

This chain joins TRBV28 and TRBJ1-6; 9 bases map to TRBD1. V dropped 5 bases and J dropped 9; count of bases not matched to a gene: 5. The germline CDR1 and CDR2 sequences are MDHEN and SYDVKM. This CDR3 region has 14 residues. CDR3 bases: TGTGCCAGCAGTGGAGGGACAGGGAGTTCACCCCTCCACTTT. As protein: CASSGGTGSSPLHF.

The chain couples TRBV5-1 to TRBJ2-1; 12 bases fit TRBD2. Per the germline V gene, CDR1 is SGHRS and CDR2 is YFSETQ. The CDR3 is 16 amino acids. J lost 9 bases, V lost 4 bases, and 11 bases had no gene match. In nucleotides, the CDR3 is TGCGCCAGCAGCATTGGTGGACTAGCGGGACGTTTTGAGCAGTTCTTC. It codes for CASSIGGLAGRFEQFF.